One and the same sample provided the 20 T cell receptor beta chains below, sequenced in a study of T cell responses to AZD1222 COVID-19 vaccine. The method was immunoSEQ multiplex PCR; TCRdb's version includes in-frame clones alone and lacks a portion of them. The sample lists approximately 150,000 clones; approximately 94% were seen once. Source: peripheral blood, taken on day 0 of AZD1222 vaccination. The receptors were gathered from an adult in good health.

The gene calls are TRBV6-6 and TRBJ2-1; 8 bases align to TRBD2. Per germline, CDR1 MNHNY and CDR2 SVGAGI (reference sequence). The CDR3 is 13 amino acids. The CDR3 coding sequence is TGTGCGTCGGGAGGGTCCAATTACAATGAGCAGTTCTTC. It translates to CASGGSNYNEQFF.

The rearrangement links TRBV19 to TRBJ1-1, with D unresolved. Trimming took 3 bases from V and 1 from J, leaving 6 bases between them. The CDR3 contains 13 residues. The germline CDR1 and CDR2 sequences are LNHDA and SQIVND (reference sequence). This CDR3 is CASSITENTEAFF. The CDR3 nucleotides read TGTGCCAGTAGTATCACAGAGAACACTGAAGCTTTCTTT.

In this sample, this clone turned up once. The J gene is TRBJ2-7, the V gene TRBV14; TRBD1 or TRBD2 may be the D gene (5 bases each). The CDR3 spans 14 residues. Per germline, CDR1 SGHDN and CDR2 FVKESK. With 4 bases removed from V and 0 bases from J, the gap between germline ends came to 10 bases. The CDR3 DNA reads TGTGCCAGCAGCCCGGGACCGGCCTCCTACGAGCAGTACTTC. Translated: CASSPGPASYEQYF. Variable domain in full (rest from reference TRBV14 and TRBJ2-7): EAGVTQFPSHSVIEKGQTVTLRCDPISGHDNLYWYRRVMGKEIKFLLHFVKESKQDESGMPNNRFLAERTGGTYSTLKVQPAELEDSGVYFCASSPGPASYEQYFGPGTRLTVT.

V usage is TRBV5-1 and J usage is TRBJ1-5, with 7 positions matching TRBD1. The V gene end was trimmed by 4 bases and the J gene end by 0 bases; junction bases not matched to a gene: 4. CDR3 size: 15 residues. Germline V gene data show CDR1 as SGHRS and CDR2 as YFSETQ. The CDR3 region has the DNA TGCGCCAGCAGCCGTACAGGGGATAGCAATCAGCCCCAGCATTTT. Amino acid sequence: CASSRTGDSNQPQHF.

The chain employs TRBV11-3 and TRBJ2-5; D not resolved. This CDR3 has 13 residues. Germline CDR1 is SGHNT and CDR2 is YENEEA. Deletions cut 3 bases from V and 3 bases from J, with 8 bases between. This CDR3 reads CASSFGRKETQYF. CDR3 sequence (DNA): TGTGCCAGCAGCTTTGGTAGAAAAGAGACCCAGTACTTC.

The V and J genes are TRBV5-8 and TRBJ1-5; unclear D gene. The CDR3 totals 17 residues. Trimming stripped 0 bases from V and 0 bases from J, with 13 bases between. Germline V CDR1 and CDR2: SGHTS, YDEGEE. The CDR3 here is CASSLANQLYSNQPQHF. In DNA, the CDR3 is TGTGCCAGCAGCTTGGCCAATCAGCTTTATAGCAATCAGCCCCAGCATTTT.

In DNA form, the CDR3 reads TGTGCCAGCAGTTCGACTAGCTACAATGAGCAGTTCTTC. Residues: CASSSTSYNEQFF. The chain is built from TRBV12-3 or TRBV12-4 and TRBJ2-1, with D perhaps TRBD2 (6 bases). Trimming took 4 bases from V and 3 from J, leaving 7 bases between them. The CDR3 contains 13 residues.

CDR3 nucleotide sequence: TGTGCCAGCCGCAGGGGGCAAGACTATGGCTACACCTTC. This codes for CASRRGQDYGYTF. V and J are TRBV18 and TRBJ1-2; 8 bases map to TRBD1. The CDR3 loop spans 13 amino acids. V was clipped by 8 bases and J by 3 bases; unmatched bases: 5. Germline V gives CDR1 KGHSH, CDR2 LQKENI.

The V gene is TRBV10-3, the J gene TRBJ2-3, with a possible D match to TRBD2 (6 bases). V was cut by 5 bases and J by 0 bases, with 27 bases left in between. CDR1 is ENHRY, CDR2 SYGVKD, per germline. The length of the CDR3 is 20 residues. CDR3 sequence: CAISSTSGAGFATSTDTQYF. CDR3 nucleotide sequence: TGTGCCATCAGTAGCACGTCGGGAGCCGGGTTTGCGACAAGCACAGATACGCAGTATTTT.

V and J are TRBV23-1 and TRBJ1-5; 7 bases line up with TRBD1. TRBV23-1 carries the ORF label, with uncertain function. V gave up 0 bases and J gave up 6 bases; unmatched junction bases: 11. The CDR3 runs to 17 residues. The CDR3 sequence is CASSQSWGRGNFQPQHF. For the CDR3, the DNA is TGCGCCAGCAGTCAATCGTGGGGCAGGGGGAATTTTCAGCCCCAGCATTTT.

The rearrangement uses TRBV5-1 and TRBJ2-3; tentative D call: TRBD1 (5 bases). The germline CDR1 and CDR2 sequences are SGHRS and YFSETQ. This CDR3 contains 14 residues. V was pared by 0 bases and J by 3 bases, with 8 bases between. Here the CDR3 reads CASSLDQGTDTQYF. The CDR3 DNA is TGCGCCAGCAGCTTGGATCAGGGAACAGATACGCAGTATTTT.

The chain recombines TRBV19 with TRBJ2-1; TRBD2 aligns across 10 bases. The V segment lost 1 base and the J segment 9 bases; nucleotides outside the gene matches: 6. This CDR3 comprises 15 residues. Germline V gene data show CDR1 as LNHDA and CDR2 as SQIVND (reference sequence). The CDR3 DNA reads TGTGCCAGTAGTATAGCGCTAGCGGGAGCACCTGAGCAGTTCTTC. Translated: CASSIALAGAPEQFF.

As concerns this clone: The same CDR3 arises from other DNA sequences in this sample as well. The genes are TRBV19 and TRBJ1-5; TRBD1 matches at 7 bases. V lost 1 base, J lost 4 bases, and 4 bases stayed unmatched. Germline V gene lookup returns CDR1 LNHDA and CDR2 SQIVND (reference sequence). The CDR3 length is 15 residues. CDR3 DNA sequence: TGTGCCAGTAGTATAGGAGGGGGCGGAAATCAGCCCCAGCATTTT. This gives the protein CASSIGGGGNQPQHF.

The chain carries TRBV7-9 and TRBJ2-6, with a possible D match to TRBD1 (5 bases). The length of the CDR3 is 16 residues. Trimming removed 5 bases at V and 2 bases at J, with 13 bases between. The germline gives CDR1 SEHNR, CDR2 FQNEAQ (reference sequence). The CDR3 nucleotides are TGTGCCAGCAGCCCACCCAGGGTAACTGGGGCCAACGTCCTGACTTTC. This translates into CASSPPRVTGANVLTF. Full variable domain (missing parts from reference TRBV7-9 and TRBJ2-6): DTGVSQNPRHKITKRGQNVTFRCDPISEHNRLYWYRQTLGQGPEFLTYFQNEAQLEKSRLLSDRFSAERPKGSFSTLEIQRTEQGDSAMYLCASSPPRVTGANVLTFGAGSRLTVL.

This clone was counted between two and nine times. The chain combines TRBV5-1 with TRBJ2-7; TRBD1 matches at 11 bases. V trimming: 7 bases; J trimming: 5 bases; junction bases outside the gene matches: 11. The CDR3 length is 15 residues. Germline V lookup: CDR1 SGHRS, CDR2 YFSETQ. Here the CDR3 reads CASGTRDRGLNEQYF. CDR3 DNA sequence: TGCGCCAGCGGAACCCGGGACAGGGGGTTAAACGAGCAGTACTTC.

This chain links TRBV19 with TRBJ1-2, with D possibly matching TRBD1 (5 bases). The CDR3 sequence is 13 residues long. Per germline, CDR1 LNHDA and CDR2 SQIVND (reference sequence). V lost 3 bases, J lost 2 bases, and 7 bases lay in between. CDR3 in amino acids: CASSIKGNYGYTF. CDR3 sequence (DNA): TGTGCCAGTAGTATCAAGGGGAACTATGGCTACACCTTC.

V and J are TRBV30 and TRBJ1-1, with D possibly matching TRBD1 (5 bases). Deletions cut 4 bases from V and 1 base from J, with 10 bases between. Per the germline V gene, CDR1 is GTSNPN and CDR2 is SVGIG (reference sequence). This CDR3 contains 13 residues. The CDR3 bases are TGTGCCTGGACCACAGGTTCGAACACTGAAGCTTTCTTT. Translated: CAWTTGSNTEAFF.

The chain links TRBV5-6 to TRBJ2-3; D is uncertain. Germline CDR1 is SGHDT and CDR2 is YYEEEE. The length of the CDR3 is 15 residues. V was clipped by 2 bases and J by 3 bases, with 13 bases between them. This CDR3 reads CASSFVEVITDTQYF. CDR3 bases: TGTGCCAGCAGCTTTGTCGAGGTGATTACAGATACGCAGTATTTT.

This chain joins TRBV5-6 and TRBJ2-7, with TRBD2 matching 10 bases. The junction had 10 bases not matched to a gene; V was cut back by 4 bases and J by 6 bases. CDR1 SGHDT and CDR2 YYEEEE come from the germline V gene. This CDR3 contains 15 residues. This CDR3 reads CASSGRGLASVEQYF. The CDR3, as DNA: TGTGCCAGCAGCGGGAGGGGACTAGCGTCCGTCGAGCAGTACTTC.

V gene TRBV27 combines with J gene TRBJ1-2; TRBD1 is a possible D gene (5 bases). Germline assignment: CDR1 MNHEY and CDR2 SMNVEV (reference sequence). CDR3 size: 14 residues. Trimming pared 6 bases from V and 4 bases from J, leaving 15 bases between. The CDR3 protein is CASSPLGGVYGYTF. The CDR3 nucleotides are TGTGCCAGCAGCCCCTTAGGAGGGGTCTATGGCTACACCTTC.